The clone carrying this TCR beta chain was seen more than once but under ten times. This record belongs to a study of OX40 agonist ivuxolimab in advanced cancers. Only in-frame clones appear in the TCRdb table, and some are missing; sequencing was by immunoSEQ multiplex PCR. The sample consists of 36,000 or so clones, around 77% of them appearing once. After removal of 5 bases from V and 4 bases from J, the junction contained 9 bases not matched to a gene. Germline V gene lookup returns CDR1 PRHDT and CDR2 FYEKMQ (reference sequence). The CDR3 contains 16 residues. Sequencing was performed on CD4+ or CD8+ T cells sorted from blood, taken in a trial of the OX40 agonist ivuxolimab. The source is an adult with an advanced solid tumor such as melanoma, head and neck, liver or kidney cancer. This chain connects TRBV13 to TRBJ2-1; 9 nucleotides align to TRBD1. In DNA form, the CDR3 reads TGTGCCAGCAGCCCGCCGGGACAGGGATCTTACAATGAGCAGTTCTTC. It is translated as CASSPPGQGSYNEQFF.